These 5 T cell receptor beta chains originate from one sample sequenced in a study of blood T cell repertoires in COVID-19. Using immunoSEQ multiplex PCR, the repertoire was profiled, and TCRdb retains in-frame clones only, with some absent. This table holds 85,000 to 130,000 clones, 70% to 75% found once. Material for sequencing was peripheral blood. These receptor sequences come from a human donor with acute or convalescent COVID-19. The donor label of this sample is uncertain.

The J gene is TRBJ2-7, the V gene TRBV5-1; the D gene is possibly TRBD1 (5 bases). CDR1 and CDR2 (germline): SGHRS, YFSETQ. Trimming left V 0 bases short and J 7 bases short, with 11 bases between. The CDR3 is 13 amino acids. CDR3 DNA: TGCGCCAGCAGCTTGGGGGGCGGCGGTGAGCAGTACGTC. Its translation: CASSLGGGGEQYV.

The rearrangement links TRBV18 to TRBJ1-6; no clear D. Looked up from germline, CDR1 is KGHSH and CDR2 is LQKENI. V lost 1 base and J 5 bases, leaving 12 bases between the germline ends. This CDR3 comprises 16 residues. CDR3 region: CASSPLQARHNSPLHF. CDR3 nucleotide sequence: TGTGCCAGCTCACCACTCCAGGCGAGACATAATTCACCCCTCCACTTT.

The table lists this clone with many counts. V is TRBV18 and J is TRBJ2-7, with D perhaps TRBD1 (6 bases). Germline CDR1 is KGHSH and CDR2 is LQKENI. Trimming shortened V by 2 bases and J by 7 bases, and 15 bases separated the two germline ends. The CDR3 runs 14 residues. The CDR3 coding sequence is TGTGCCAGCTCACCAGGGGGCAGCCCCCGAGAGCAGTACTTC. It yields the protein CASSPGGSPREQYF. Full variable domain (missing parts from reference TRBV18 and TRBJ2-7): NAGVMQNPRHLVRRRGQEARLRCSPMKGHSHVYWYRQLPEEGLKFMVYLQKENIIDESGMPKERFSAEFPKEGPSILRIQQVVRGDSAAYFCASSPGGSPREQYFGPGTRLTVT.

This clone was counted a single time. The V and J genes are TRBV30 and TRBJ2-6; D possibly corresponds to TRBD1 (6 bases). CDR3 size: 16 residues. Germline loops: CDR1 GTSNPN, CDR2 SVGIG (reference sequence). With 4 bases removed from V and 0 bases from J, the gap between germline ends came to 13 bases. The CDR3 spells CAWKLTGTSGANVLTF. DNA for the CDR3: TGTGCCTGGAAATTAACAGGGACCTCTGGGGCCAACGTCCTGACTTTC. Filled out from reference TRBV30 and TRBJ2-6, the complete variable domain reads SQTIHQWPATLVQPVGSPLSLECTVEGTSNPNLYWYRQAAGRGLQLLFYSVGIGQISSEVPQNLSASRPQDRQFILSSKKLLLSDSGFYLCAWKLTGTSGANVLTFGAGSRLTVL.

This clone was counted many times. The chain joins TRBV19 to TRBJ1-4; possibly TRBD1 for D (5 bases). Germline CDR1 is LNHDA and CDR2 is SQIVND (reference sequence). The length of the CDR3 is 15 residues. V dropped 2 bases and J dropped 3 bases, with 10 bases sitting between them. This CDR3 is CASSIRTRANEKLFF. The CDR3, as DNA: TGTGCCAGTAGTATACGGACAAGAGCTAATGAAAAACTGTTTTTT.